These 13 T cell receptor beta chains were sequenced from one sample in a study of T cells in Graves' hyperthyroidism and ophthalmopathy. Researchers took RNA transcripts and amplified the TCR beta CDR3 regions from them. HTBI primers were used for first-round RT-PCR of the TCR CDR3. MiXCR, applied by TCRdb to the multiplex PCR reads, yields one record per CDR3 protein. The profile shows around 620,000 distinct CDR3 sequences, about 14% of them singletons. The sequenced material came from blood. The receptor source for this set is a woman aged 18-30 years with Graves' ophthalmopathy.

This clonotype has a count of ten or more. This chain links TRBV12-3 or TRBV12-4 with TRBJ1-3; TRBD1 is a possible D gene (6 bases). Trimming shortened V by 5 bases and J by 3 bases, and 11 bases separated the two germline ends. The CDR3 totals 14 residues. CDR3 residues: CASSEGGFGNTIYF. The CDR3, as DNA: TGTGCCAGCAGTGAGGGGGGCTTTGGAAACACCATATATTTT.

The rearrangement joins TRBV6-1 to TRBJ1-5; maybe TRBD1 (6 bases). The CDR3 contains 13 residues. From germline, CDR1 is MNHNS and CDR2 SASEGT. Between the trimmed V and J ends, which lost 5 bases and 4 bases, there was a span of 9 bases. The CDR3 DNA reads TGTGCCAGCAGTAACAGGGATAATCAGCCCCAGCATTTT. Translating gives CASSNRDNQPQHF.

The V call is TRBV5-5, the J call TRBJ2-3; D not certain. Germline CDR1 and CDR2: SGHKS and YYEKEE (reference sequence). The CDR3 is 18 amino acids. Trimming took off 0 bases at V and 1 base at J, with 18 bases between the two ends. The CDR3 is CASSLALVPSLRTDTQYF. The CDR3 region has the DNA TGTGCCAGCAGCTTGGCCTTAGTTCCCTCTCTTCGCACAGATACGCAGTATTTT.

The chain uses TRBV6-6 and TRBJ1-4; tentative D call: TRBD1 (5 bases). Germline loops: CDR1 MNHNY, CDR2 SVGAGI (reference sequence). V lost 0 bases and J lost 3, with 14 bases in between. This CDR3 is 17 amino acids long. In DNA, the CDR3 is TGTGCCAGCAGTTACTCGGGACTTGCAGGGTCTAATGAAAAACTGTTTTTT. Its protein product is CASSYSGLAGSNEKLFF.

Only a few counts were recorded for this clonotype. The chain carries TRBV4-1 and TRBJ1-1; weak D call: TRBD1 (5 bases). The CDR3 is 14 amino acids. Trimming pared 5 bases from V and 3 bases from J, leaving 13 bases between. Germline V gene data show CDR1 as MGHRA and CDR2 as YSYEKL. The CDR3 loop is CASSTITGHTEAFF. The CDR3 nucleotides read TGCGCCAGCAGCACCATCACAGGACACACTGAAGCTTTCTTT.

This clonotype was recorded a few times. The CDR3 DNA reads as TGTGCCAGCAGCGCATCAGGACATTTTGGCTACACCTTC. Protein: CASSASGHFGYTF. V is TRBV9 and J is TRBJ1-2; D is possibly TRBD1 (5 bases). Per germline, CDR1 SGDLS and CDR2 YYNGEE. Deletions cut 3 bases from V and 7 bases from J, with 13 bases between. The CDR3 contains 13 residues. Together with reference TRBV9 and TRBJ1-2, the CDR3 gives the full variable domain: DSGVTQTPKHLITATGQRVTLRCSPRSGDLSVYWYQQSLDQGLQFLIQYYNGEERAKGNILERFSAQQFPDLHSELNLSSLELGDSALYFCASSASGHFGYTFGSGTRLTVV.

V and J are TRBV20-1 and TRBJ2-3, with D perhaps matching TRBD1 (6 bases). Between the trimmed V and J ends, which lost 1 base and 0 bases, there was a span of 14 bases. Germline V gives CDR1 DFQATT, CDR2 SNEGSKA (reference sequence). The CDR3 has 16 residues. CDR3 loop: CSARGWGPVSTDTQYF. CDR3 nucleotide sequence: TGCAGTGCTAGAGGATGGGGGCCCGTTAGCACAGATACGCAGTATTTT.

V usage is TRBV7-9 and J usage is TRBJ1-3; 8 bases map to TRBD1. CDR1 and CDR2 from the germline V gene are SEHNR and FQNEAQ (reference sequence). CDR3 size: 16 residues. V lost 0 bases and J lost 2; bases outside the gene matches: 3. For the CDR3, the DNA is TGTGCCAGCAGCTTAGCGGGCAGGGGGCCTGGAAACACCATATATTTT. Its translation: CASSLAGRGPGNTIYF.

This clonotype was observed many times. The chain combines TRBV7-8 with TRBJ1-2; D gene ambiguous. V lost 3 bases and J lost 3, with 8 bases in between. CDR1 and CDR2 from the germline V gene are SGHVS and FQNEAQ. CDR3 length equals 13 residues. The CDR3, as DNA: TGTGCCAGCAGCTTCCTATTTGACTATGGCTACACCTTC. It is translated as CASSFLFDYGYTF.

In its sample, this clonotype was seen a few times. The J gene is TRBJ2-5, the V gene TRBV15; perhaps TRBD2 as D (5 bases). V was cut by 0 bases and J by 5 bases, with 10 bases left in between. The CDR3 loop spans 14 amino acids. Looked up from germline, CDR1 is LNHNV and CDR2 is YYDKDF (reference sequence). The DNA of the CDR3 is TGTGCCACCAGCAGAGATCGGGGTGTGGAGACCCAGTACTTC. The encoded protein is CATSRDRGVETQYF.

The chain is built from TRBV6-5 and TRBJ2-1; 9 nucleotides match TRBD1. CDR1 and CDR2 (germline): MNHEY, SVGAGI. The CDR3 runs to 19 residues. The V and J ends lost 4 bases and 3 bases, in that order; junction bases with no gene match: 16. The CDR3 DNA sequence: TGTGCCAGCAGTTCGTCCGGGACAGGGTACCTCGCTGTCTACAATGAGCAGTTCTTC. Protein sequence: CASSSSGTGYLAVYNEQFF.

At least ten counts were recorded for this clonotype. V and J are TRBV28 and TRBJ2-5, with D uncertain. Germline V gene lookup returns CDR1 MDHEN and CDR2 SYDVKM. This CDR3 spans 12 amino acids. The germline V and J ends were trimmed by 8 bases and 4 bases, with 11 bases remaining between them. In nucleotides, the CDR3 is TGTGCCAGCGGGTTATGGGGAGAGACCCAGTACTTC. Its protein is CASGLWGETQYF.

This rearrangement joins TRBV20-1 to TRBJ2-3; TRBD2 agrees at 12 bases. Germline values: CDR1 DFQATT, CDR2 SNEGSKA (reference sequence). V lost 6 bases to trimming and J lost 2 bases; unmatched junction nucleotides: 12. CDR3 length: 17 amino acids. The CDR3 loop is CSAPVLLAGGPTDTQYF. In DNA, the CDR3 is TGCAGTGCCCCCGTATTGCTAGCGGGAGGGCCCACAGATACGCAGTATTTT.